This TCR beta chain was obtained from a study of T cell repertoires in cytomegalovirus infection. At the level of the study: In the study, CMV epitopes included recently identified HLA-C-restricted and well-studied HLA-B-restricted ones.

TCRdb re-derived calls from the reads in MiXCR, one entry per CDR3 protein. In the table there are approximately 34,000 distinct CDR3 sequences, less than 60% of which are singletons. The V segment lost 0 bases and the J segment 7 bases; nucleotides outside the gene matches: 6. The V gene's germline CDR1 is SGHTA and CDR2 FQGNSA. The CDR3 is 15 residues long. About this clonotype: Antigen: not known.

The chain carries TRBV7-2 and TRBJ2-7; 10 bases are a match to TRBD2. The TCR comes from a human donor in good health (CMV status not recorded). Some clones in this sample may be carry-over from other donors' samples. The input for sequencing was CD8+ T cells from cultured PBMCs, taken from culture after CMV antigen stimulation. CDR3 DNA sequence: TGTGCCAGCAGCTTAGCGCTGGGACTAGCGTATGAGCAGTACTTC. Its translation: CASSLALGLAYEQYF.